This paragraph covers one T cell receptor (beta chain) sequence. The antigen remains unidentified. cDNA prepared by RNA extraction and subsequent reverse transcription served as the template for sequencing. Profiled with immunoSEQ multiplex PCR; TCRdb holds only in-frame clones, not every one. This sample has under 65,000 clones, with about 44% found just once. The sample belongs to a study of CD8+ T cells in alopecia areata. The researchers isolated CD4+ and CD8+ T cells from PBMCs by sorting. Whole-study findings and limits: Normal scalp had lower clonality than lesional scalp, with alopecia totalis/universalis lesions showing this most strongly.

The CDR3 has 14 amino acids. CDR1 SGHVS and CDR2 FNYEAQ come from the germline V gene. Trimming shortened V by 5 bases and J by 3 bases, and 13 bases separated the two germline ends. The chain joins TRBV7-6 to TRBJ2-5, with D unclear. The sequence was collected from a human donor with alopecia areata. The sample comprised NKG2D-low CD8+ T cells sorted from blood. The CDR3 spells CASSDWTKKETQYF. The DNA for the CDR3 is TGTGCCAGCAGCGACTGGACCAAGAAAGAGACCCAGTACTTC.